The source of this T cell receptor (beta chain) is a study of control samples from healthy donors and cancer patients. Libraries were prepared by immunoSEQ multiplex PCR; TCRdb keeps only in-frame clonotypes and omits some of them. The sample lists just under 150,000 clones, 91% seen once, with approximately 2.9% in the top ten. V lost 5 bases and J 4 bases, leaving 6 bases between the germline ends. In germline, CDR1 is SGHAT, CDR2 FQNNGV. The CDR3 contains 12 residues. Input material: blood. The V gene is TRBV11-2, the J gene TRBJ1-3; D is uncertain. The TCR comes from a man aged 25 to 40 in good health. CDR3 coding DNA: TGTGCCAGCAGCCTGGGAGGAAACACCATATATTTT. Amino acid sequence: CASSLGGNTIYF.